This T cell receptor beta chain comes out of a study of graft-versus-host responses after intestinal transplantation. Points on this clone: Its matching antigen is unknown.

Method: immunoSEQ multiplex PCR; TCRdb's copy keeps in-frame clones and lacks some. Here the sample spans about 90,000 clones, about four fifths being singletons. The V and J ends lost 0 bases and 7 bases, in that order; junction bases with no gene match: 9. Germline assignment: CDR1 LNHDA and CDR2 SQIVND (reference sequence). The CDR3 has 16 residues. The sample in question was unstimulated CD4+ T cells sorted from spleen or lymph node cells, obtained before intestinal transplant. The TCR originated in a human donor who received an intestinal transplant. The rearrangement joins TRBV19 to TRBJ1-2, with TRBD1 matching over 9 bases. CDR3 region: CASSIETGTGKTGYTF. In DNA form, the CDR3 reads TGTGCCAGTAGTATAGAAACCGGGACAGGGAAGACTGGCTACACCTTC.